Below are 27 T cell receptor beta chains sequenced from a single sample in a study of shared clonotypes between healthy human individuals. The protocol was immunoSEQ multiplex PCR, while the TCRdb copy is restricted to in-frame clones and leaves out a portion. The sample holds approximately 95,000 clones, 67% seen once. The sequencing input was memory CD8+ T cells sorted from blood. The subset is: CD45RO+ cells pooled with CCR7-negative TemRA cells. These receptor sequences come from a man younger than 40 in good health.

The CDR3 region is CASSPSQGYEQYF. CDR3 bases: TGCGCCAGCAGCCCGTCGCAGGGCTACGAGCAGTACTTC. The chain carries TRBV4-1 and TRBJ2-7; a weak D match, TRBD1 (5 bases). Trimming left V 4 bases short and J 3 bases short, with 10 bases between. CDR3 size: 13 residues. Germline V lookup: CDR1 MGHRA, CDR2 YSYEKL.

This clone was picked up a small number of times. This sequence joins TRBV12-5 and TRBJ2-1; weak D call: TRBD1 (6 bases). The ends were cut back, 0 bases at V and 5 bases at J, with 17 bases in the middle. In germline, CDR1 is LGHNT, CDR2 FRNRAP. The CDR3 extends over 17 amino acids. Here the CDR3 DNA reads TGTGCTAGTGGTTTGGTACTTGGGGGCAGTATGGACAATGAGCAGTTCTTC. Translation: CASGLVLGGSMDNEQFF.

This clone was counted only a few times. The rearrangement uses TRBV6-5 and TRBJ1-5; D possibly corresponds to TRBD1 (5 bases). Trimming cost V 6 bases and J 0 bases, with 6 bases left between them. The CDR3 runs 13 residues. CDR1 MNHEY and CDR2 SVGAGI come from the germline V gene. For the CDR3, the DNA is TGTGCCAGCAGCCAGGGTAGCAATCAGCCCCAGCATTTT. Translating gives CASSQGSNQPQHF.

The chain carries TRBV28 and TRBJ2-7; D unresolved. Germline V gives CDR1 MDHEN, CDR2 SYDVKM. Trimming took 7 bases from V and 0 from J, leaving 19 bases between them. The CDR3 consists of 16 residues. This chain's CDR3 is CASTQTYGFSSYEQYF. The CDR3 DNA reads TGTGCCAGCACCCAGACGTATGGCTTTAGCTCCTACGAGCAGTACTTC.

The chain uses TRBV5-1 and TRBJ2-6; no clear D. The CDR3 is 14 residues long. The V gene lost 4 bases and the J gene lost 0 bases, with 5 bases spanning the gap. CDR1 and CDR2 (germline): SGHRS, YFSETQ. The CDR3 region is CASSQFSGANVLTF. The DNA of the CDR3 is TGCGCCAGCAGCCAGTTCTCTGGGGCCAACGTCCTGACTTTC.

This chain's CDR3 is CASSPSSLGVWEGEQFF. CDR3 nucleotide sequence: TGTGCCAGCAGCCCATCAAGTCTGGGTGTGTGGGAGGGTGAGCAGTTCTTC. The V and J genes are TRBV9 and TRBJ2-1; the match to TRBD2 covers 7 bases. The V and J ends lost 4 bases and 9 bases, in that order; junction bases with no gene match: 19. CDR3 size: 17 residues. The germline CDR1 and CDR2 sequences are SGDLS and YYNGEE.

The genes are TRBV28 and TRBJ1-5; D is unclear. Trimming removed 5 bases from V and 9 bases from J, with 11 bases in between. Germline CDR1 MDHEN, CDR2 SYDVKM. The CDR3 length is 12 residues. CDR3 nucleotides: TGTGCCAGCAGTCTCCCGTCCGGGCCCCAGCATTTT. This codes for CASSLPSGPQHF. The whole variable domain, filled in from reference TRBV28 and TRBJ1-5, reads DVKVTQSSRYLVKRTGEKVFLECVQDMDHENMFWYRQDPGLGLRLIYFSYDVKMKEKGDIPEGYSVSREKKERFSLILESASTNQTSMYLCASSLPSGPQHFGDGTRLSIL.

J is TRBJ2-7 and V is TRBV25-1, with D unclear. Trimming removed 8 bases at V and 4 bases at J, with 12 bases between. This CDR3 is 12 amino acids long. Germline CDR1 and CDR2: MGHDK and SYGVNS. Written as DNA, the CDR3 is TGTGCCAGCGCCTCAGGCTCATACGAGCAGTACTTC. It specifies CASASGSYEQYF.

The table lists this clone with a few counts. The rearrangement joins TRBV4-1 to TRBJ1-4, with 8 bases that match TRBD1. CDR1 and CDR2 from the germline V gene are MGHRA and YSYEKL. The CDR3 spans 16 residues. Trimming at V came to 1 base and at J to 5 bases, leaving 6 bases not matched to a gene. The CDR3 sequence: CASSQGSGTGNEKLFF. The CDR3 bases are TGCGCCAGCAGCCAAGGAAGCGGGACAGGAAATGAAAAACTGTTTTTT.

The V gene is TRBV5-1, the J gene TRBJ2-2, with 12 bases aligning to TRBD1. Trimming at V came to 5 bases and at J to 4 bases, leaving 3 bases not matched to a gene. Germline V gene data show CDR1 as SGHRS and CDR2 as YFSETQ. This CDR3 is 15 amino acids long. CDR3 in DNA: TGCGCCAGCAGTCGGGACAGGGGGCCCACCGGGGAGCTGTTTTTT. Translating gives CASSRDRGPTGELFF.

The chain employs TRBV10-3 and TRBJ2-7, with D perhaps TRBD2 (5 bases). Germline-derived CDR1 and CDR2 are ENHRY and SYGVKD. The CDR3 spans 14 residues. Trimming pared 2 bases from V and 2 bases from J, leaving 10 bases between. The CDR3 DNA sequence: TGTGCCATCAGTGAGAGTACGGGAACCTACGAGCAGTACTTC. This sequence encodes CAISESTGTYEQYF.

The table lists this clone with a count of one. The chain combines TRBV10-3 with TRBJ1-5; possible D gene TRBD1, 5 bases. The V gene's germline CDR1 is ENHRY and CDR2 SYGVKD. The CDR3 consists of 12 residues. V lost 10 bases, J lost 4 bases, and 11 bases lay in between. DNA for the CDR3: TGTGCCACCCAGGGCATAAATCAGCCCCAGCATTTT. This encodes CATQGINQPQHF.

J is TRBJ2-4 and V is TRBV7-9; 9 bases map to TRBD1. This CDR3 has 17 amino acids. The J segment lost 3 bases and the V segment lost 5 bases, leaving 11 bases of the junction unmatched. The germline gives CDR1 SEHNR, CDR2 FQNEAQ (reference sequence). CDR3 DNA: TGTGCCAGCAGCCACTACAGGGGGCGCGGGGTCAAAAACATTCAGTACTTC. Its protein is CASSHYRGRGVKNIQYF.

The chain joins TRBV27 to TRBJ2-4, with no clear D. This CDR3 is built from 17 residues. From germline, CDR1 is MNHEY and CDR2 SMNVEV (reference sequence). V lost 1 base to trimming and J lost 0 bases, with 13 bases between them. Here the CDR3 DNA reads TGTGCCAGCAGTTTATTTGCAGAGCAGATAGCCAAAAACATTCAGTACTTC. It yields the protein CASSLFAEQIAKNIQYF.

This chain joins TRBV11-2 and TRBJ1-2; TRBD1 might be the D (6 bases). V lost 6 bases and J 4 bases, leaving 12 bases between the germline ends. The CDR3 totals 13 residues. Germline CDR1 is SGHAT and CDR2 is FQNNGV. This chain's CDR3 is CASSGGVGYGYTF. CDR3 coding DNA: TGTGCCAGCAGTGGGGGCGTTGGCTATGGCTACACCTTC.

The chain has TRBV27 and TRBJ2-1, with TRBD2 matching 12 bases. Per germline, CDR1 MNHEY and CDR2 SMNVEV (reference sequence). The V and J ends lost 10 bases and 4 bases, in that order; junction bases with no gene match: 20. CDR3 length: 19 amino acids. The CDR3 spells CATQTSRTSGMIWYNEQFF. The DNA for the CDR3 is TGTGCCACCCAGACATCGCGGACTAGCGGGATGATTTGGTACAATGAGCAGTTCTTC.

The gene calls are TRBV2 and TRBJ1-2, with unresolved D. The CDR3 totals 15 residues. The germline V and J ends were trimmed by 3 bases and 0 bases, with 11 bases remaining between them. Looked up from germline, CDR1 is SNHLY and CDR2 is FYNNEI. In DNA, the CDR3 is TGTGCCAGCAGTGAGTTGGAGACCTCTAACTATGGCTACACCTTC. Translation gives CASSELETSNYGYTF.

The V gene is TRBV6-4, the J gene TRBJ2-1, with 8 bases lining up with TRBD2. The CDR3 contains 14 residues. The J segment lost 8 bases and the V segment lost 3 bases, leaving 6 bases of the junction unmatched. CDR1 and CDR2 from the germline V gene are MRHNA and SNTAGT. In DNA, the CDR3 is TGTGCCAGCAGTGAAAGCGGGAGTATCGATGAGCAGTTCTTC. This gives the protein CASSESGSIDEQFF.

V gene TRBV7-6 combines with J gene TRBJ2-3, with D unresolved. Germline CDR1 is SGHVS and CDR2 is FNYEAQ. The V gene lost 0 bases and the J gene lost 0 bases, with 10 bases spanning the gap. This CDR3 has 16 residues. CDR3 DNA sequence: TGTGCCAGCAGCTTAGCGCCGGTAACTAGCACAGATACGCAGTATTTT. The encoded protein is CASSLAPVTSTDTQYF.

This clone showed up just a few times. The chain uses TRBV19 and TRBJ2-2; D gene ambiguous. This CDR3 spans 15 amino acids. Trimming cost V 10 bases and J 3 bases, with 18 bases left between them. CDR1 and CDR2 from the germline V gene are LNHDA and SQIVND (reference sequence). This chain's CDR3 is CATSGIFRDTGELFF. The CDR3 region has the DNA TGTGCCACATCGGGCATCTTTAGAGACACCGGGGAGCTGTTTTTT.

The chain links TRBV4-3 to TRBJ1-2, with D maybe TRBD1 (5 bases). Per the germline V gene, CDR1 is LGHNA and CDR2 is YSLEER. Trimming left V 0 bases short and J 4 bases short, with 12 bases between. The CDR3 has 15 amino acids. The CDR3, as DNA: TGCGCCAGCAGCCAAGACAGGGAGGAAAGCTATGGCTACACCTTC. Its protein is CASSQDREESYGYTF.

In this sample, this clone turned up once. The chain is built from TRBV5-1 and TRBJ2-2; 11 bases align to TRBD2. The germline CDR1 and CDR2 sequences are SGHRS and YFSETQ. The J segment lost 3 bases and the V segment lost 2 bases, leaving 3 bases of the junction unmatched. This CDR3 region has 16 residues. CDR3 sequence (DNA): TGCGCCAGCAGCTTACTAGCGGGAGTAGACACCGGGGAGCTGTTTTTT. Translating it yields CASSLLAGVDTGELFF.

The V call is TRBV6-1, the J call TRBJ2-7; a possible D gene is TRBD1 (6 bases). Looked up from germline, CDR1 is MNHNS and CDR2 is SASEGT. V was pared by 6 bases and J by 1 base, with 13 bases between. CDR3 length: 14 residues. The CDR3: CASRVLGQSYEQYF. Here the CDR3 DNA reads TGTGCCAGCAGGGTGCTCGGACAGTCCTACGAGCAGTACTTC.

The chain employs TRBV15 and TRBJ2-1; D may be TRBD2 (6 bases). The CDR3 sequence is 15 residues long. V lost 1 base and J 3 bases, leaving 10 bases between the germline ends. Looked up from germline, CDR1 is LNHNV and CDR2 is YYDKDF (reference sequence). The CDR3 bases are TGTGCCACCAGCAGAGGTACTAGCAGCTACAATGAGCAGTTCTTC. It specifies CATSRGTSSYNEQFF.

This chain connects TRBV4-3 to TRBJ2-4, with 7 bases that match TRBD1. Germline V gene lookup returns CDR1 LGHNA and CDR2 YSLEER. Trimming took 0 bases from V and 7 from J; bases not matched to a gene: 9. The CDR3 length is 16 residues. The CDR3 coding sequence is TGCGCCAGCAGCCAAGACCCTACCGGGACAGTCAACATTCAGTACTTC. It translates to CASSQDPTGTVNIQYF.

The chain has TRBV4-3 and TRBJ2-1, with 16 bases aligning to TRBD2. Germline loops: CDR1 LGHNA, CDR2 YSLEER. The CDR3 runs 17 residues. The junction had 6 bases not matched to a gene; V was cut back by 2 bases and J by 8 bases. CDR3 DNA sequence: TGCGCCAGCAGCCAACTTCCGGGACTAGCGGGAGGGGATGAGCAGTTCTTC. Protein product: CASSQLPGLAGGDEQFF.

The CDR3 bases are TGTGCCAGCAGTTTGACCTCGGGACTAATCCACGAGCAGTACTTC. It is translated as CASSLTSGLIHEQYF. This chain joins TRBV27 and TRBJ2-7; 7 nucleotides align to TRBD2. The J segment lost 5 bases and the V segment lost 3 bases, leaving 10 bases of the junction unmatched. The V gene's germline CDR1 is MNHEY and CDR2 SMNVEV (reference sequence). The CDR3 totals 15 residues.